One sample yielded the 16 T cell receptor beta chains listed below, sequenced in a study of identical twins. Each CDR3 protein is one row after TCRdb ran MiXCR on the 5' RACE reads. The sample includes more than 600,000 distinct CDR3 sequences, about 20% of them seen just once. The sample also formed part of further work on T cells expressing NK-cell markers.

Sequencing used PBMCs. The receptors were sampled from a woman younger than 35 in good health.

This clonotype turned up a few times. The CDR3: CASSPSPQAQYF. CDR3 in DNA: TGTGCCAGCAGTCCAAGTCCCCAAGCCCAGTACTTC. This chain connects TRBV12-3 or TRBV12-4 to TRBJ2-5; D is uncertain. The CDR3 contains 12 residues. V lost 5 bases to trimming and J lost 9 bases, with 13 bases between them.

This chain connects TRBV5-1 to TRBJ2-5; D possibly uses TRBD1 or TRBD2 (5 bases each). The CDR3 is 16 amino acids. Germline V gene lookup returns CDR1 SGHRS and CDR2 YFSETQ. Trimming took off 5 bases at V and 4 bases at J, with 21 bases between the two ends. The CDR3 region has the DNA TGCGCCAGCAGGTTTTCCGGGGCCCGGACCCCAGAGACCCAGTACTTC. Translated, it gives CASRFSGARTPETQYF.

There are a few counts of this clonotype. The chain is built from TRBV6-1 and TRBJ1-4; 7 bases are shared with TRBD1. This CDR3 is 15 amino acids long. The germline gives CDR1 MNHNS, CDR2 SASEGT. Trimming cost V 5 bases and J 8 bases; bases outside gene matches: 11. CDR3 amino acids: CASSPYRGGDEKLFF. The CDR3 bases are TGTGCCAGCAGTCCCTACAGGGGAGGAGACGAAAAACTGTTTTTT.

This clonotype was counted between two and nine times. The chain carries TRBV7-2 and TRBJ2-5; possibly TRBD1 for D (5 bases). The V end lost 0 bases, the J end lost 5 bases, and 10 bases lay between the germline ends. There are 14 residues in the CDR3. CDR1 SGHTA and CDR2 FQGNSA come from the germline V gene. CDR3: CASSLAPGKETQYF. The CDR3 nucleotides read TGTGCCAGCAGCTTAGCGCCAGGGAAGGAGACCCAGTACTTC.

This clonotype was seen a handful of times. This chain links TRBV5-1 with TRBJ2-3, with no clear D. V was cut by 0 bases and J by 2 bases, with 7 bases left in between. This CDR3 region has 14 residues. Germline V gene sequence: CDR1 SGHRS, CDR2 YFSETQ. The CDR3 region is CASSLDPHTDTQYF. CDR3 nucleotides: TGCGCCAGCAGCTTGGATCCCCACACAGATACGCAGTATTTT. Full variable domain (missing parts from reference TRBV5-1 and TRBJ2-3): KAGVTQTPRYLIKTRGQQVTLSCSPISGHRSVSWYQQTPGQGLQFLFEYFSETQRNKGNFPGRFSGRQFSNSRSEMNVSTLELGDSALYLCASSLDPHTDTQYFGPGTRLTVL.

This chain connects TRBV7-9 to TRBJ2-1, with D tentatively TRBD2 (5 bases). CDR1 is SEHNR and CDR2 is FQNEAQ in the germline V gene (reference sequence). The CDR3 contains 14 residues. The V and J ends lost 5 bases and 5 bases respectively, with 13 bases between them. The CDR3 DNA follows: TGTGCCAGCAGCGTTACCGGGAAGAACAATGAGCAGTTCTTC. It yields the protein CASSVTGKNNEQFF.

This clonotype was counted between two and nine times. J is TRBJ2-3 and V is TRBV19; possibly TRBD1 or TRBD2 for D (6 bases each). Germline CDR1 reads LNHDA; CDR2 reads SQIVND (reference sequence). CDR3 length: 14 residues. Trimming cost V 5 bases and J 2 bases, with 11 bases left between them. CDR3 nucleotides: TGTGCCAGTAGTGGTCGGGGGCCCACAGATACGCAGTATTTT. This sequence encodes CASSGRGPTDTQYF.

This clonotype was seen a handful of times. The chain couples TRBV9 to TRBJ2-1, with D hard to call. The CDR3 has 14 residues. The germline V gene encodes CDR1 SGDLS and CDR2 YYNGEE. V lost 0 bases and J 1 base, leaving 5 bases between the germline ends. This CDR3 reads CASSVVESYNEQFF. The DNA for the CDR3 is TGTGCCAGCAGCGTAGTGGAGTCCTACAATGAGCAGTTCTTC.

This rearrangement joins TRBV12-3 or TRBV12-4 to TRBJ2-1; D gene unclear. Trimming stripped 0 bases from V and 11 bases from J, with 11 bases between. The CDR3 is 13 amino acids. Here the CDR3 DNA reads TGTGCCAGCAGTTTAGCTTCCCCGGTAAAGCAGTTCTTC. This gives the protein CASSLASPVKQFF.

The rearrangement joins TRBV5-8 to TRBJ1-1; 8 bases are a match to TRBD1. Trimming removed 2 bases from V and 11 bases from J; junction bases left unmatched: 5. CDR1 is SGHTS, CDR2 YDEGEE, per germline. The CDR3 is 12 residues long. This CDR3 reads CASSFQDRDAFF. DNA of the CDR3: TGTGCCAGCAGCTTCCAGGACAGGGACGCTTTCTTT.

The chain combines TRBV6-1 with TRBJ1-5; TRBD1 matches 8 bases. J was trimmed by 2 bases and V by 5 bases; bases with no gene match: 5. The CDR3 runs to 15 residues. The germline CDR1 and CDR2 sequences are MNHNS and SASEGT. The CDR3 DNA reads TGTGCCAGCAGTAGACAGGGGTTGGGCAATCAGCCCCAGCATTTT. This encodes CASSRQGLGNQPQHF.

The table lists this clonotype with many counts. The chain links TRBV5-1 to TRBJ2-3; 11 nucleotides match TRBD2. Germline CDR1 and CDR2: SGHRS and YFSETQ. The junction had 6 bases not matched to a gene; V was cut back by 6 bases and J by 0 bases. This CDR3 has 16 residues. CDR3 in DNA: TGCGCCAGCATCACCGGGACTAGCGGTAGCACAGATACGCAGTATTTT. Its protein product is CASITGTSGSTDTQYF.

This clonotype was found many times. This chain links TRBV6-1 with TRBJ2-7; possible D gene TRBD2, 6 bases. V was shortened by 8 bases and J by 2 bases, with 13 bases between the two germline ends. Germline loops: CDR1 MNHNS, CDR2 SASEGT. The CDR3 contains 13 residues. The CDR3 region has the DNA TGTGCCAGCGGGGGGTTGTGGACCTACGAGCAGTACTTC. Its protein is CASGGLWTYEQYF.

This clonotype appeared once. The chain joins TRBV5-1 to TRBJ1-1; 7 bases fit TRBD1. With 0 bases clipped from V and 11 bases from J, the junction kept 7 bases outside the gene matches. CDR1 SGHRS and CDR2 YFSETQ come from the germline V gene. The length of the CDR3 is 13 residues. This CDR3 reads CASSLVGGTGAFF. DNA for the CDR3: TGCGCCAGCAGCTTGGTAGGGGGCACTGGGGCTTTCTTT.

This clonotype was recorded a few times. In DNA, the CDR3 is TGTGCCACCAGTGATGCCGACACCCCCAGGTCTGAGCAGTTCTTC. It codes for CATSDADTPRSEQFF. V usage is TRBV24-1 and J usage is TRBJ2-1; D remains ambiguous. CDR3 length: 15 residues. Trimming took 3 bases from V and 9 from J, leaving 17 bases between them. Germline loops: CDR1 KGHDR, CDR2 SFDVKD.

This clonotype was observed a handful of times. The genes are TRBV7-9 and TRBJ1-1, with D possibly being TRBD1 (5 bases). CDR3 length: 12 residues. CDR1 SEHNR and CDR2 FQNEAQ come from the germline V gene (reference sequence). The V end lost 6 bases, the J end lost 6 bases, and 11 bases lay between the germline ends. The CDR3 bases are TGTGCCAGCAGTTTCGGGACGCCTGAAGCTTTCTTT. It specifies CASSFGTPEAFF.